The sequence of this T cell receptor (beta chain) was determined in a study of vaccination effects on CD4 cells after COVID-19. Study context: Vaccine administered to participants consisted of two doses of either BNT162b2 or mRNA-1273. Findings and caveats of the study: The study found that post-vaccine spike-reactive clones in convalescents were mainly new vaccine-induced clones.

Germline V gene lookup returns CDR1 GTSNPN and CDR2 SVGIG (reference sequence). This CDR3 spans 14 amino acids. V dropped 4 bases and J dropped 4; count of bases not matched to a gene: 4. Assay used: immunoSEQ multiplex PCR; TCRdb lists only in-frame clones, some missing. Of about 27,000 clones listed, about 76% are singletons. With respect to this clone: Antigen: not known.

The ViraFEST assay expanded antigen-specific CD4+ T cells with viral peptide pools before sequencing. Investigators separated out CD4+ T cells once around 9 days of culture had passed. The person was diagnosed with PCR-confirmed SARS-CoV-2 infection between March and December 2020. Cultivation was performed at roughly 2.2 million PBMC per well with 8.5 to 10 IU/ml IL-2 and about 10 ug/ml peptides added. The sequence was collected from a human donor who had a prior SARS-CoV-2 infection. The starting material was CD4+ T cells from PBMCs cultured with HCoV-NL63 spike peptides, obtained before COVID-19 vaccination. The chain employs TRBV30 and TRBJ2-5, with 12 bases that match TRBD2. CDR3 amino acids: CAWTGLAGSETQYF. CDR3 nucleotides: TGTGCCTGGACTGGACTAGCGGGATCAGAGACCCAGTACTTC.